A selection of T cell receptor beta chains follows, all from one sample in a study of blood T cells in healthy people across ages. TCRdb re-derived calls from the 5' RACE reads in MiXCR, one entry per CDR3 protein. The data contain fewer than 800,000 distinct CDR3 sequences, approximately 49% of them singletons. The specimen sequenced was blood. These receptors came from a woman in her sixties in good health. CDR3s include the opening cysteine and the closing phenylalanine or tryptophan. The order of the fields is clone size, D gene, V gene, J gene, CDR3 DNA, CDR3 protein. A D gene is named only where the DNA matches it firmly. Some rows have no size entry. The others give once, few or many, or a class for an expanded clone.

-	-	TRBV20-1	TRBJ1-2	TGCAGTGCTAGAGATATCCTAGGGCAGGGCGACTATGGCTACACCTTC	CSARDILGQGDYGYTF
few	-	TRBV28	TRBJ2-3	TGTGCCAGCAGCCCCGTGGGCCCGCGGGGACTCACAGATACGCAGTATTTT	CASSPVGPRGLTDTQYF
-	-	TRBV27	TRBJ2-4	TGTGCCAGCAGCCTCTCCGCGGGTTGGATAGTAGGGGCCAAAAACATTCAGTACTTC	CASSLSAGWIVGAKNIQYF
few	-	TRBV27	TRBJ1-6	TGTGCCAGCAGACCCCGTCGGGGGGCGCAGGGTTCACCCCTCCACTTT	CASRPRRGAQGSPLHF
-	TRBD1	TRBV28	TRBJ2-5	TGTGCCAGCAGTGTGGGACAGGAAGAGACCCAGTACTTC	CASSVGQEETQYF
-	-	TRBV20-1	TRBJ2-1	TGCAGTGCCTTCCGACCGTCGAGCTACAATGAGCAGTTCTTC	CSAFRPSSYNEQFF
-	-	TRBV10-3	TRBJ1-2	TGTGCCATCAGTCAACGGGTTATAGATGGCTACACCTTC	CAISQRVIDGYTF
-	-	TRBV20-1	TRBJ2-3	TGCAGTGCTGATGAGGAGACGCAGTATTTT	CSADEETQYF
-	-	TRBV9	TRBJ2-2	TGTGCCAGCAGCGTAGATGGGGGAAGTAACACCGGGGAGCTGTTTTTT	CASSVDGGSNTGELFF
-	-	TRBV6-1	TRBJ1-5	-	CASSTSGNQPQHF
few	-	TRBV3-1	TRBJ1-6	TGTGCCAGCACTCAAACAGGGAGTTCCTATAATTCACCCCTCCACTTT	CASTQTGSSYNSPLHF
few	-	TRBV28	TRBJ1-6	TGTGCCAGCAGTTCCCTGACAGGCCTGGGCTCCTATAATTCACCCCTCCACTTT	CASSSLTGLGSYNSPLHF
-	TRBD1	TRBV15	TRBJ1-5	TGTGCCACCAGCAGTGAACCGGGACAGTATCAACCCCAGCATTTT	CATSSEPGQYQPQHF
once	-	TRBV19	TRBJ2-7	TGTGCCAGTAGTATAGCGGGAGCTTACGAGCAGTACTTC	CASSIAGAYEQYF
few	TRBD1	TRBV4-2	TRBJ1-2	TGTGCCAGCAGCGGACAGGGGGTGTACGGCTACACCTTC	CASSGQGVYGYTF
-	-	TRBV24-1	TRBJ2-2	TGTGCCACCAGTAACACTCTTCCGAACACCGGGGAGCTGTTTTTT	CATSNTLPNTGELFF
-	TRBD2	TRBV5-6	TRBJ2-5	TGTGCCAGCACCTCCCGCCGGGACATGTTTTTCGATCTAGCGGGAGTCCAAGAGACCCAGTACTTC	CASTSRRDMFFDLAGVQETQYF
few	-	TRBV5-1	TRBJ1-2	TGCGCCAGCAGCTTGGGGGCAGGGAATGGCTACACCTTC	CASSLGAGNGYTF
-	-	TRBV29-1	TRBJ2-1	TGCAGCGTTGAAGGAGTAGCGGATTACAATGAGCAGTTCTTC	CSVEGVADYNEQFF
-	TRBD1	TRBV7-3	TRBJ2-3	TGTGCCAGCAGCCCGACAGGGAACACAGATAAGCAGTATTTT	CASSPTGNTDKQYF
-	-	TRBV29-1	TRBJ2-7	TGCAGCGTTGAAAAGAGACAGTCCTACGAGGAGCAGTACTTC	CSVEKRQSYEEQYF
-	-	TRBV5-1	TRBJ1-1	TGCGCCAGCAGCACTACAGGAGGAAAGGAAAACACTGAAGCTTTCTTT	CASSTTGGKENTEAFF
-	-	TRBV2	TRBJ2-7	TGTGCCAGCAGTGTCGGCGACAATCCCTACGAGCAGTACTTC	CASSVGDNPYEQYF
-	TRBD2	TRBV7-2	TRBJ2-7	TGTGCCAGCAGCTCGAGACCGGGACTAGCGGGGACCTACGAGCAGTACTTC	CASSSRPGLAGTYEQYF
-	TRBD2	TRBV20-1	TRBJ2-1	TGCAGTGCTAGTGAGACTAGCGGGAGCCTCAATGAGCAGTTCTTC	CSASETSGSLNEQFF
-	TRBD1	TRBV7-6	TRBJ2-1	TGTGCCAGCAGCCCGGGGACAGGGGGCGTGAGGAATGAGCAGTTCTTC	CASSPGTGGVRNEQFF
-	TRBD1	TRBV10-3	TRBJ2-1	TGTGCCACCCAAGACAGGGTGCCATCCAATGAGCAGTTCTTC	CATQDRVPSNEQFF
-	-	TRBV5-1	TRBJ2-3	TGCGCCAGCAGCTTGGTGACAGGAACTACTAGCACAGATACGCAGTATTTT	CASSLVTGTTSTDTQYF